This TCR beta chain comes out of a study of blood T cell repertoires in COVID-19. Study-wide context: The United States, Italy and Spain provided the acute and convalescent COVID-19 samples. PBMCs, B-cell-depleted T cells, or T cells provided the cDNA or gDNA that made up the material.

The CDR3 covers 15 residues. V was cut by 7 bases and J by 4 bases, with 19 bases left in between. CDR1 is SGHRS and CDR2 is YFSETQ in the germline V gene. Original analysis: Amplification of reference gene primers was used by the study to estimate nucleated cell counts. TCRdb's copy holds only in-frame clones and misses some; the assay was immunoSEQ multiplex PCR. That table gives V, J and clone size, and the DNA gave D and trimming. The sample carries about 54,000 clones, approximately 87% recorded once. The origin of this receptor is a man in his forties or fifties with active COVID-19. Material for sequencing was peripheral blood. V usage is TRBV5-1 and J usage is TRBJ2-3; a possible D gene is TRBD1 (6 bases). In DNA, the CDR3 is TGCGCCAGCTCCTTCTACAGGGTAAGGGCAGATACGCAGTATTTT. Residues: CASSFYRVRADTQYF.